These 3 T cell receptor beta chains were all obtained from the same sample, sequenced in a study of type 1 regulatory T cells. TCRdb ran MiXCR on the reads and lists one entry per CDR3 protein. The sample holds some 60,000 distinct CDR3 sequences, roughly two thirds seen once. What these receptors recognize is not known. The sequenced material came from cultured non-Tr1 T cells, either the whole culture or a sorted T cell fraction (not recorded which). Receptors were obtained from a human donor in good health.

This clonotype was seen a few times. Germline is not matched at one junction end, which may reflect a read error. The chain employs TRBV12-5 and TRBJ2-6; the D is unclear. Germline V gene data show CDR1 as LGHNT and CDR2 as FRNRAP. The CDR3 covers 12 residues. The CDR3 here is CASGLGDNVLTF. The CDR3 nucleotides read TGTGCTAGTGGTTTGGGGGACAACGTCCTGACTTTC. The full variable domain, in which reference TRBV12-5 and TRBJ2-6 provide the parts outside the CDR3, is DARVTQTPRHKVTEMGQEVTMRCQPILGHNTVFWYRQTMMQGLELLAYFRNRAPLDDSGMPKDRFSAEMPDATLATLKIQPSEPRDSAVYFCASGLGDNVLTFGAGSRLTVL.

This chain connects TRBV12-3 or TRBV12-4 to TRBJ2-1, with D tentatively TRBD1 or TRBD2 (6 bases each). Trimming removed 5 bases at V and 4 bases at J, with 21 bases between. This CDR3 comprises 17 residues. The CDR3 protein is CASSRGGSGVEYNEQFF. DNA for the CDR3: TGTGCCAGCAGTCGAGGGGGGTCGGGAGTAGAGTACAATGAGCAGTTCTTC.

The V and J genes are TRBV5-6 and TRBJ2-3, with TRBD2 identical over 14 bases. V lost 4 bases and J lost 4; bases outside the gene matches: 8. In germline, CDR1 is SGHDT, CDR2 YYEEEE. This CDR3 region has 17 residues. The DNA for the CDR3 is TGTGCCAGCAGCGGGGGACTAGCGGGAGATAGGGCAGATACGCAGTATTTT. Protein product: CASSGGLAGDRADTQYF.